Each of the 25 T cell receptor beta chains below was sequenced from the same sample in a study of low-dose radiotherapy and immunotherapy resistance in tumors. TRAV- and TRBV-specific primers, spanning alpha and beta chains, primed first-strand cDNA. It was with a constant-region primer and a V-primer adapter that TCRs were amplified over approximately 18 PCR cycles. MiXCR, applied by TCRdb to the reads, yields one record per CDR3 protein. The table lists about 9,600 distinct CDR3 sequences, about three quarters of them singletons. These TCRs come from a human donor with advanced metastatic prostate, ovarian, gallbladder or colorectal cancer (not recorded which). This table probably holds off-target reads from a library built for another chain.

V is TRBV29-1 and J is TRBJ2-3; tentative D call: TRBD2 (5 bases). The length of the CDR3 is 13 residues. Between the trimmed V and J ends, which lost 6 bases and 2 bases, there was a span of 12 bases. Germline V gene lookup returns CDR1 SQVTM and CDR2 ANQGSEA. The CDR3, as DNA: TGCAGCGTCGGCGGGCTGTTCACAGATACGCAGTATTTT. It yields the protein CSVGGLFTDTQYF.

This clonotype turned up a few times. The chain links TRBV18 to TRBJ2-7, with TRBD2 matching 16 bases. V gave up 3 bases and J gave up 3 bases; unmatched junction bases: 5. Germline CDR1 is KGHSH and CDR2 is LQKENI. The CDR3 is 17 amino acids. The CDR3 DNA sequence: TGTGCCAGCTCACCTGGGACTAGCGGGAGGGTCCTCTACGAGCAGTACTTC. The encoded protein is CASSPGTSGRVLYEQYF.

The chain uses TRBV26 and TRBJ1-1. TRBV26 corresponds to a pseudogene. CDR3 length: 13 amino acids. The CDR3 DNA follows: TGTGCCAGCAGCCTAGGGAGCGGCACTGAAGCTTTCTTT. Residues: CASSLGSGTEAFF.

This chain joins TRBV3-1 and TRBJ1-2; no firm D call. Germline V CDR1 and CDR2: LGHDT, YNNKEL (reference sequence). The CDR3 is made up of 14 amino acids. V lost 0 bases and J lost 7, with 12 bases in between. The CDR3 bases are TGTGCCAGCAGCCAAGATCCCATGACGGGTGGCTACACCTTC. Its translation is CASSQDPMTGGYTF.

The CDR3 spells CASLQGDRETQYF. CDR3 nucleotide sequence: TGTGCCAGCCTTCAGGGAGATCGAGAGACCCAGTACTTC. The J gene is TRBJ2-5, the V gene TRBV28; D may correspond to TRBD1 or TRBD2 (5 bases each). The CDR3 sequence is 13 residues long. Germline V CDR1 and CDR2: MDHEN, SYDVKM. V was trimmed by 8 bases and J by 4 bases, leaving 14 bases between them.

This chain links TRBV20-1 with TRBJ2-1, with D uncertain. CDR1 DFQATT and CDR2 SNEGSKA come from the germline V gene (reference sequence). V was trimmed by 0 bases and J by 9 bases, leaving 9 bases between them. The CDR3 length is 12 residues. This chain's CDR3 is CSARDLYSEQFF. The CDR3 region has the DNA TGCAGTGCTAGAGATCTTTATAGTGAGCAGTTCTTC.

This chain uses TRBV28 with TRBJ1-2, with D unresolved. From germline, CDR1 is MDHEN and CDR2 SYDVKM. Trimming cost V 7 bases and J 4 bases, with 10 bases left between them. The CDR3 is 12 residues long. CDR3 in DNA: TGTGCCAGCACCCGGGGTGTCTATGGCTACACCTTC. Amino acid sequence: CASTRGVYGYTF.

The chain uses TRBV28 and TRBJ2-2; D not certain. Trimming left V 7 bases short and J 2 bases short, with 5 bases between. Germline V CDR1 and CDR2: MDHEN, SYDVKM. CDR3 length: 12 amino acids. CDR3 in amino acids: CASTPNTGELFF. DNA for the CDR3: TGTGCCAGCACCCCAAACACCGGGGAGCTGTTTTTT.

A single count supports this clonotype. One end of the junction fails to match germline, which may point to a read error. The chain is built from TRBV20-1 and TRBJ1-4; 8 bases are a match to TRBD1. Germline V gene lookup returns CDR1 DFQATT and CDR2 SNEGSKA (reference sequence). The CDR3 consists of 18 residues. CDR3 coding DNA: TGCAGTGCTAGAACTGCGACGGGACAGGTTGGCCTGAATGGAAAACTGTTTTTT. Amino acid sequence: CSARTATGQVGLNGKLFF.

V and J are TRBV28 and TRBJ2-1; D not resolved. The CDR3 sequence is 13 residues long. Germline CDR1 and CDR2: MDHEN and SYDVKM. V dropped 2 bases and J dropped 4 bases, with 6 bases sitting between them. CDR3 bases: TGTGCCAGCAGTTTAAATGCTTACAATGAGCAGTTCTTC. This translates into CASSLNAYNEQFF.

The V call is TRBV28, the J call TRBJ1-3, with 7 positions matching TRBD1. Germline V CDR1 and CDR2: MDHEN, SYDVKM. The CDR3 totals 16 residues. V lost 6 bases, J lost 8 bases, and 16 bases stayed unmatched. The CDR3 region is CASSELGQSPQDTIYF. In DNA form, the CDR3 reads TGTGCCAGCAGCGAACTGGGACAGAGTCCGCAAGACACCATATATTTT. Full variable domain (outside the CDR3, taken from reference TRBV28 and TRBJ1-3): DVKVTQSSRYLVKRTGEKVFLECVQDMDHENMFWYRQDPGLGLRLIYFSYDVKMKEKGDIPEGYSVSREKKERFSLILESASTNQTSMYLCASSELGQSPQDTIYFGEGSWLTVV.

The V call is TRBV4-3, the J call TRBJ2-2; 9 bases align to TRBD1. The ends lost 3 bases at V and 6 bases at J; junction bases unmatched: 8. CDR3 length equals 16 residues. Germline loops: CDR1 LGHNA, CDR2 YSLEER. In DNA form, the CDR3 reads TGCGCCAGCAGCCAGGTCCCTGGGACAGGGCCCGGGGAGCTGTTTTTT. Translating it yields CASSQVPGTGPGELFF.

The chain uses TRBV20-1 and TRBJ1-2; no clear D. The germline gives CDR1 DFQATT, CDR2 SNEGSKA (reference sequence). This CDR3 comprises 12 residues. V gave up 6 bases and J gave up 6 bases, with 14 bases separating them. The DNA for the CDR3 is TGCAGTGCCCCACTCGGGGATAATGGCTACACCTTC. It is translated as CSAPLGDNGYTF.

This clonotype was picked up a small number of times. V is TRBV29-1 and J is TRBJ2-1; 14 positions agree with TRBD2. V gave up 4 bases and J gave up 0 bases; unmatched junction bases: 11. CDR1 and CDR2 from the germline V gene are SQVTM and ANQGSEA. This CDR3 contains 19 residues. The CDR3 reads CSVVSEMTSGRASYNEQFF. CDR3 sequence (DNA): TGCAGCGTTGTAAGCGAGATGACTAGCGGGAGGGCCTCCTACAATGAGCAGTTCTTC.

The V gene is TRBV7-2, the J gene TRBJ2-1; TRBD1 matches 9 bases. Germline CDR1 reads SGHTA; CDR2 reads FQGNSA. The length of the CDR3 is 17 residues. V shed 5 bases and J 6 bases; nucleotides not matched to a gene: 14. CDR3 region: CASSKKFRTGESNEQFF. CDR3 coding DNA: TGTGCCAGCAGCAAAAAGTTCAGGACAGGGGAATCCAATGAGCAGTTCTTC.

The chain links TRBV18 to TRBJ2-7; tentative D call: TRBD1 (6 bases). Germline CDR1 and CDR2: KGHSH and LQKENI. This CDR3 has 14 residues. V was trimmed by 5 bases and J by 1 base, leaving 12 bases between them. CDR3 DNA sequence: TGTGCCAGCTCATCTGGAACAGGGTCCTACGAGCAGTACTTC. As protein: CASSSGTGSYEQYF. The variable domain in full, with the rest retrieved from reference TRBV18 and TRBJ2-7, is NAGVMQNPRHLVRRRGQEARLRCSPMKGHSHVYWYRQLPEEGLKFMVYLQKENIIDESGMPKERFSAEFPKEGPSILRIQQVVRGDSAAYFCASSSGTGSYEQYFGPGTRLTVT.

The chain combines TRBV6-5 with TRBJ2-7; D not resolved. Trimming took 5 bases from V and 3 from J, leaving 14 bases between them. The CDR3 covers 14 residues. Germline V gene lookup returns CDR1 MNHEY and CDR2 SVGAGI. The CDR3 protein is CASSLTTGVYEQYF. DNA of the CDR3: TGTGCCAGCAGTCTTACGACTGGGGTCTACGAGCAGTACTTC.

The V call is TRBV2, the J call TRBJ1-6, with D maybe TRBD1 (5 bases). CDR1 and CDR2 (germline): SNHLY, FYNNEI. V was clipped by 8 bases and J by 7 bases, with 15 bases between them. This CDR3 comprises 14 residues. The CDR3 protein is CASDRGDLNSPLHF. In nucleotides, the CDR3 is TGTGCCAGCGACCGAGGGGATTTAAATTCACCCCTCCACTTT.

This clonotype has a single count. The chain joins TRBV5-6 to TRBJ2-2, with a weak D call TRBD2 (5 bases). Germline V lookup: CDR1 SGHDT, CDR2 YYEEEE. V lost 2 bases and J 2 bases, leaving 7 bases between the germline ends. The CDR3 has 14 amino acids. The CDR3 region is CASSFTGNTGELFF. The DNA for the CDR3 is TGTGCCAGCAGCTTCACGGGAAACACCGGGGAGCTGTTTTTT.

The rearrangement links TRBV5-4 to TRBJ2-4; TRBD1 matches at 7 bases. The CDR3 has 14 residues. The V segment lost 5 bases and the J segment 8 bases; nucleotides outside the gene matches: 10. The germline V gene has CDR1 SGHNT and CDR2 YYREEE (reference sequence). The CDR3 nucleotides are TGTGCCAGCAGACTAGACAGGGCGGTGGACATTCAGTACTTC. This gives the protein CASRLDRAVDIQYF.

The CDR3 sequence is CASSLQGQPDEQYF. The CDR3 coding sequence is TGCGCCAGCAGCTTGCAGGGTCAGCCGGATGAGCAGTACTTC. The chain employs TRBV5-1 and TRBJ2-7, with D perhaps TRBD1 (5 bases). The CDR3 runs to 14 residues. In germline, CDR1 is SGHRS, CDR2 YFSETQ. Between the trimmed V and J ends, which lost 1 base and 7 bases, there was a span of 15 bases.

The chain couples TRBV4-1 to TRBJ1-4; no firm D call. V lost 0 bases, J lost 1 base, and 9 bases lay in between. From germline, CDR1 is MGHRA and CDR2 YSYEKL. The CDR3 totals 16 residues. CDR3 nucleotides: TGCGCCAGCAGCCAAGAATTAACAGTAACTAATGAAAAACTGTTTTTT. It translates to CASSQELTVTNEKLFF.

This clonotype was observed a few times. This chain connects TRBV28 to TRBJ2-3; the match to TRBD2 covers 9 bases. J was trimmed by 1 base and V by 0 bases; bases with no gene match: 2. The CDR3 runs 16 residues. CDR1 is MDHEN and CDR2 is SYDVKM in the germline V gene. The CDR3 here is CASSLWASGGTDTQYF. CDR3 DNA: TGTGCCAGCAGTTTATGGGCTAGCGGGGGCACAGATACGCAGTATTTT.

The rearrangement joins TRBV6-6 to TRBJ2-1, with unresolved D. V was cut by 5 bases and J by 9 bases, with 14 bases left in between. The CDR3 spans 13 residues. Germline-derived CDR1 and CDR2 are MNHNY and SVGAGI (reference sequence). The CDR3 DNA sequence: TGTGCCAGCAGTACGCCTACCGGGTCTGAGCAGTTCTTC. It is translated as CASSTPTGSEQFF.

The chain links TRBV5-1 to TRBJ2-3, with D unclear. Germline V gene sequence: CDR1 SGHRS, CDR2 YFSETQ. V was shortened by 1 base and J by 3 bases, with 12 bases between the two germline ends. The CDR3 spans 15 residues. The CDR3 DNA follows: TGCGCCAGCAGCTTGTCTTTGGGTCGGACAGATACGCAGTATTTT. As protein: CASSLSLGRTDTQYF.